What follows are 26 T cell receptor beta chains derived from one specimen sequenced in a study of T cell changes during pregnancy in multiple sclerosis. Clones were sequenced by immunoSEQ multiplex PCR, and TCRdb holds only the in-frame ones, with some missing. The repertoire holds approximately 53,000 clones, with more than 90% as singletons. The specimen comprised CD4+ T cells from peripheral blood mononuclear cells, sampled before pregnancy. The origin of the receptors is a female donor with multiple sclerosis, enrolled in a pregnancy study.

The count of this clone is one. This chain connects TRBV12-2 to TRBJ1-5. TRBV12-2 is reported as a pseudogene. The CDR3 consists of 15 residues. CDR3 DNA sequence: TGTGCAAGTCGCCCCTCAAGCGGCGGCAATCAGCCCCAGCATTTT. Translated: CASRPSSGGNQPQHF.

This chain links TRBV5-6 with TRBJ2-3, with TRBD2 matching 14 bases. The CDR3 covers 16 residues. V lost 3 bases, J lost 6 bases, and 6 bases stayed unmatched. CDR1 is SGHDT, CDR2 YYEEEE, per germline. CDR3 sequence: CASSSVTSGRVDTQYF. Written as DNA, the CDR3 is TGTGCCAGCAGCTCGGTGACTAGCGGGAGGGTCGATACGCAGTATTTT.

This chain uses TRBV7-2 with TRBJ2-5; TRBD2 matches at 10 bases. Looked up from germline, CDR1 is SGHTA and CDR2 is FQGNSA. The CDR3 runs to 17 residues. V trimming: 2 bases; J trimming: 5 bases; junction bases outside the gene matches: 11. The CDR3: CASSLRTAGGPRETQYF. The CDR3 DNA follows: TGTGCCAGCAGCTTAAGGACAGCGGGAGGGCCTCGCGAGACCCAGTACTTC. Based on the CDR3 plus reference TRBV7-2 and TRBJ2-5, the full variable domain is GAGVSQSPSNKVTEKGKDVELRCDPISGHTALYWYRQSLGQGLEFLIYFQGNSAPDKSGLPSDRFSAERTGGSVSTLTIQRTQQEDSAVYLCASSLRTAGGPRETQYFGPGTRLLVL.

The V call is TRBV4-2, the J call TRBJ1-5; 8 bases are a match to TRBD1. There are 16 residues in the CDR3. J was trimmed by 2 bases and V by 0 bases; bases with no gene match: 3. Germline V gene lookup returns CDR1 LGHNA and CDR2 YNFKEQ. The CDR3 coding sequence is TGTGCCAGCAGCCAAGATCTGGGACAGGGCAATCAGCCCCAGCATTTT. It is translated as CASSQDLGQGNQPQHF.

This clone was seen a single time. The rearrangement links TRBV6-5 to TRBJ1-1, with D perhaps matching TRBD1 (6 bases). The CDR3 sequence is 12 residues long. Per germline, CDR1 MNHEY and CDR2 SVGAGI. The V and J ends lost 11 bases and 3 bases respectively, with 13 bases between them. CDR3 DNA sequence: TGTGCCGCACAGGGAGAGGACACTGAAGCTTTCTTT. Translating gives CAAQGEDTEAFF.

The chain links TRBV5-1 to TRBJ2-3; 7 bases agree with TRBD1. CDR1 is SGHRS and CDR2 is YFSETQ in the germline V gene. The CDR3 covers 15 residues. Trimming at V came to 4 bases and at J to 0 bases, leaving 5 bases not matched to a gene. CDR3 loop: CASSTGTASTDTQYF. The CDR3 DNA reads TGCGCCAGCAGCACCGGGACAGCTAGCACAGATACGCAGTATTTT.

Written as DNA, the CDR3 is TGTGCCAGCAGCGTAGCGGGGGGACAGGGGTTTGGTGGAAACACCATATATTTT. Translation gives CASSVAGGQGFGGNTIYF. V and J are TRBV9 and TRBJ1-3; 10 nucleotides agree with TRBD1. Germline V gene lookup returns CDR1 SGDLS and CDR2 YYNGEE. The CDR3 runs to 18 residues. With 0 bases clipped from V and 3 bases from J, the junction kept 9 bases outside the gene matches.

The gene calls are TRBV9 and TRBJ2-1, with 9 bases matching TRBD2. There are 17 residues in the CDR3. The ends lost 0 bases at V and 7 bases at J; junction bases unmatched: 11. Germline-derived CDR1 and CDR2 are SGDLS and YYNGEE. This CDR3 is CASSVDGPSGTRNEQFF. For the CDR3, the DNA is TGTGCCAGCAGCGTAGATGGTCCTAGCGGGACGAGAAATGAGCAGTTCTTC.

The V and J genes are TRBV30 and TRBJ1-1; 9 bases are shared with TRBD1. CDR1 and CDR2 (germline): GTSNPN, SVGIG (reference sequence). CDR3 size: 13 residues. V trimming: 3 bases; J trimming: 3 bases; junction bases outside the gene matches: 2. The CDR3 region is CAWRGQGYTEAFF. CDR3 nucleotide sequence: TGTGCCTGGAGGGGACAGGGATACACTGAAGCTTTCTTT. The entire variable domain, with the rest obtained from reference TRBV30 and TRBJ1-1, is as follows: SQTIHQWPATLVQPVGSPLSLECTVEGTSNPNLYWYRQAAGRGLQLLFYSVGIGQISSEVPQNLSASRPQDRQFILSSKKLLLSDSGFYLCAWRGQGYTEAFFGQGTRLTVV.

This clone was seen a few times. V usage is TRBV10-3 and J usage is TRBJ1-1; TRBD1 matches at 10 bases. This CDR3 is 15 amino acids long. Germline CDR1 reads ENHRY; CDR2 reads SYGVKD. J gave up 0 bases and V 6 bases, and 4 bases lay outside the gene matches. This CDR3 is CAIRGTGVMNTEAFF. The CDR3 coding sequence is TGTGCCATCAGAGGGACAGGGGTCATGAACACTGAAGCTTTCTTT.

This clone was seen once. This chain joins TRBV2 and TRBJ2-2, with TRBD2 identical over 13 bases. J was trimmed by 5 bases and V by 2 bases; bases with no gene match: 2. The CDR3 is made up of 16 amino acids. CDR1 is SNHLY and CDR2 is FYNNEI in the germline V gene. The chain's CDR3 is CASSETSGRATGELFF. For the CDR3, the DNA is TGTGCCAGCAGTGAAACTAGCGGGAGGGCTACCGGGGAGCTGTTTTTT.

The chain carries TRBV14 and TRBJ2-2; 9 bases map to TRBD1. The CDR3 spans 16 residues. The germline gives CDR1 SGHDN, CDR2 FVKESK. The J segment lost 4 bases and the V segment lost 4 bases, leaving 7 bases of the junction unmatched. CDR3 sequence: CASSRYRGRITGELFF. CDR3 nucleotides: TGTGCCAGCAGCCGCTACAGGGGGCGAATCACCGGGGAGCTGTTTTTT.

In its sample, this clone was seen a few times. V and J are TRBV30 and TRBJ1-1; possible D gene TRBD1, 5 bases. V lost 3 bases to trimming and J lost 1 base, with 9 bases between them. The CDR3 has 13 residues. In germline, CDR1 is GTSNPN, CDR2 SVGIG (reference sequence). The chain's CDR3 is CAWRRQGNTEAFF. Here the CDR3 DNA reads TGTGCCTGGAGGCGGCAGGGGAACACTGAAGCTTTCTTT.

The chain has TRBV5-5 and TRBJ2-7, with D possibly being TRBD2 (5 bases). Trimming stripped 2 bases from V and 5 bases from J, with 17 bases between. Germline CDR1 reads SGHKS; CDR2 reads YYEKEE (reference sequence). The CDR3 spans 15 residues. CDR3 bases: TGTGCCAGCAGCTTTGGGTGGGAGTACCTCCACGAGCAGTACTTC. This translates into CASSFGWEYLHEQYF.

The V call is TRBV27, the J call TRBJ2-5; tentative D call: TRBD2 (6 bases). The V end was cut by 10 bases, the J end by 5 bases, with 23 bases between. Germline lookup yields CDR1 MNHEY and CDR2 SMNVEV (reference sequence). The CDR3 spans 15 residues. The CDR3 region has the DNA TGTGCCACCAAGCCGGGGACGGCAGGGAGGGAGACCCAGTACTTC. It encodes CATKPGTAGRETQYF.

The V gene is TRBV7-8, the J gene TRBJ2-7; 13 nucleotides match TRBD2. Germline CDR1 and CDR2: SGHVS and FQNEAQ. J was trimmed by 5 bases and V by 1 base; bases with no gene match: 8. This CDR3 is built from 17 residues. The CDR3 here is CASSLGTSGSGFNEQYF. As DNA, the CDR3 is TGTGCCAGCAGCTTAGGGACTAGCGGGAGCGGTTTTAACGAGCAGTACTTC.

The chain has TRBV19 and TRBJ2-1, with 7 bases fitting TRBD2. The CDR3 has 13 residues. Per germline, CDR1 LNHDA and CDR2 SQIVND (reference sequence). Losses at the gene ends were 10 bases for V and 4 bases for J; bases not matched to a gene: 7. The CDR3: CATGTTIYNEQFF. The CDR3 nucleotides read TGTGCCACCGGGACTACAATTTACAATGAGCAGTTCTTC.

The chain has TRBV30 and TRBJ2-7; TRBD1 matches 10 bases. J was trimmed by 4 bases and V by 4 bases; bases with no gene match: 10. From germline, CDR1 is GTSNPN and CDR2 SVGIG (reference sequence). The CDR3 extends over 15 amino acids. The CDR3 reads CAWNQETGGGYEQYF. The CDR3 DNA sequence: TGTGCCTGGAACCAGGAGACAGGGGGCGGTTACGAGCAGTACTTC.

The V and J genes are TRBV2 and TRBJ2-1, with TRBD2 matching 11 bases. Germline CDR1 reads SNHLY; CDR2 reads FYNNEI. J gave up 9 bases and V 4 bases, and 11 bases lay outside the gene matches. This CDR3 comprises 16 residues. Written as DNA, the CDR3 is TGTGCCAGCAGTGGTCCGGGACTAGCGGAGGGGGGTGAGCAGTTCTTC. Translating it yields CASSGPGLAEGGEQFF.

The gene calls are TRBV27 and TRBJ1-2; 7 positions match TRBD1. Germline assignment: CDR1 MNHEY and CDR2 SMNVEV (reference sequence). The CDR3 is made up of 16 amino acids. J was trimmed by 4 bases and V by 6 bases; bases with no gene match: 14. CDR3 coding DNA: TGTGCCAGCAGCCTAGAACCCACGGGACAGATCTATGGCTACACCTTC. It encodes CASSLEPTGQIYGYTF.

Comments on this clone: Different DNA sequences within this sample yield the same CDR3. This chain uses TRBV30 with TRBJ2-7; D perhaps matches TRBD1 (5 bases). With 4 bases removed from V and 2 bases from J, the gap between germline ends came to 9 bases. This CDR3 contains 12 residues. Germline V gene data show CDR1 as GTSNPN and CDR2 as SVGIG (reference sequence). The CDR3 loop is CAWKQGTYEQYF. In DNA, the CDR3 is TGTGCCTGGAAGCAGGGTACCTACGAGCAGTACTTC.

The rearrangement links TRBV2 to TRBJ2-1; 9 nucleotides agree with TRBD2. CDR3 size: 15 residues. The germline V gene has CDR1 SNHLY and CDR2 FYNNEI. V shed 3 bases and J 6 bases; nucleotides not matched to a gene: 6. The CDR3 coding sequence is TGTGCCAGCAGTGAGCGGGAGGGCGAATTCAATGAGCAGTTCTTC. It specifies CASSEREGEFNEQFF.

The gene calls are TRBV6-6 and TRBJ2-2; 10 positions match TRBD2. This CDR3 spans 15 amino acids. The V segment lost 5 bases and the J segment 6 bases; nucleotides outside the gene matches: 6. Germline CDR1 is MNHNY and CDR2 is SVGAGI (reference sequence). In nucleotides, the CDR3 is TGTGCCAGCAGTCTACTAGCGGGGTCCGCCGGGGAGCTGTTTTTT. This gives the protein CASSLLAGSAGELFF.

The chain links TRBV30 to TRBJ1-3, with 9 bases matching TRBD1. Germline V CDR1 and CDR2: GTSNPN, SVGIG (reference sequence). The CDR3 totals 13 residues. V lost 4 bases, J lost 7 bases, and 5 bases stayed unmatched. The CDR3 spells CAWTFGTGNTIYF. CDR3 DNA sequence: TGTGCCTGGACCTTCGGGACAGGGAACACCATATATTTT.

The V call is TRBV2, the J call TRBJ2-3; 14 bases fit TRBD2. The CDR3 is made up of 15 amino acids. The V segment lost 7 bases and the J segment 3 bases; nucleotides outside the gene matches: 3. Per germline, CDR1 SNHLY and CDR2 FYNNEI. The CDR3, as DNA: TGTGCCAGCAAAGGGACTAGCGGGAGAACAGATACGCAGTATTTT. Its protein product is CASKGTSGRTDTQYF.

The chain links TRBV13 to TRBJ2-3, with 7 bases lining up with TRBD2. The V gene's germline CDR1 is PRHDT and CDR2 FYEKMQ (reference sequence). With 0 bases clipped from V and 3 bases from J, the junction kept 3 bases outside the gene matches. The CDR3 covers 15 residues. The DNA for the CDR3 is TGTGCCAGCAGCTTAGGGGCTAGCGGAACAGATACGCAGTATTTT. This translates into CASSLGASGTDTQYF.